These 4 T cell receptor beta chains originate from one sample sequenced in a study of blood T cell repertoires in COVID-19. Method: immunoSEQ multiplex PCR; TCRdb's copy keeps in-frame clones and lacks some. Of about 220,000 clones listed, just under 85% are singletons. The sequencing input was PBMCs or T cells enriched from blood (not recorded which). These receptors originate from a woman aged 40 to 55 with acute COVID-19.

This clone was observed a handful of times. The V gene is TRBV7-9, the J gene TRBJ2-5, with 7 bases aligning to TRBD1. The CDR3 sequence is 16 residues long. J gave up 1 base and V 3 bases, and 8 bases lay outside the gene matches. The germline V gene encodes CDR1 SEHNR and CDR2 FQNEAQ (reference sequence). This chain's CDR3 is CASSLSPRDSQETQYF. For the CDR3, the DNA is TGTGCCAGCAGCTTGAGCCCGAGGGACAGCCAAGAGACCCAGTACTTC. The full variable domain, rest sourced from reference TRBV7-9 and TRBJ2-5, is DTGVSQNPRHKITKRGQNVTFRCDPISEHNRLYWYRQTLGQGPEFLTYFQNEAQLEKSRLLSDRFSAERPKGSFSTLEIQRTEQGDSAMYLCASSLSPRDSQETQYFGPGTRLLVL.

The V gene is TRBV19, the J gene TRBJ2-1; 7 nucleotides line up with TRBD1. The V and J ends lost 6 bases and 6 bases, in that order; junction bases with no gene match: 11. Germline loops: CDR1 LNHDA, CDR2 SQIVND (reference sequence). This CDR3 contains 15 residues. The CDR3 coding sequence is TGTGCCAGTAGCCCGCGTAAGACAGGGAGCAATGAGCAGTTCTTC. Translated: CASSPRKTGSNEQFF. The variable domain in full, completed from reference TRBV19 and TRBJ2-1, reads DGGITQSPKYLFRKEGQNVTLSCEQNLNHDAMYWYRQDPGQGLRLIYYSQIVNDFQKGDIAEGYSVSREKKESFPLTVTSAQKNPTAFYLCASSPRKTGSNEQFFGPGTRLTVL.

This rearrangement joins TRBV4-1 to TRBJ2-3; no reliable D call. With 1 base removed from V and 0 bases from J, the gap between germline ends came to 5 bases. The CDR3 has 14 amino acids. Germline CDR1 is MGHRA and CDR2 is YSYEKL. The CDR3 sequence: CASSQVPSTDTQYF. CDR3 coding DNA: TGCGCCAGCAGCCAAGTTCCTAGCACAGATACGCAGTATTTT.

The rearrangement joins TRBV4-1 to TRBJ1-6; D gene ambiguous. V was pared by 1 base and J by 9 bases, with 13 bases between. The CDR3 runs to 15 residues. CDR1 is MGHRA, CDR2 YSYEKL, per germline. The CDR3 DNA reads as TGCGCCAGCAGCCAAGGAGCGGATTTGCGTTCACCCCTCCACTTT. Its translation is CASSQGADLRSPLHF.